This entry lists 22 T cell receptor beta chains sequenced from one sample in a study of shared clonotypes between healthy human individuals. TCRdb's copy holds only in-frame clones and misses some; the assay was immunoSEQ multiplex PCR. The table lists 2 million to 2.5 million clones, more than 90% of them singletons. The sequenced sample was naive CD4+ T cells sorted from blood. Sample subset: CD45RA+ positively selected. The origin of the receptors is a young man in good health.

The gene calls are TRBV6-6 and TRBJ2-2, with D perhaps TRBD1 or TRBD2 (5 bases each). Germline V lookup: CDR1 MNHNY, CDR2 SVGAGI (reference sequence). V was trimmed by 4 bases and J by 5 bases, leaving 17 bases between them. The CDR3 totals 16 residues. In DNA form, the CDR3 reads TGTGCCAGCAGTTGGGGCGGGCCGGGAAAAACCGGGGAGCTGTTTTTT. Translating gives CASSWGGPGKTGELFF.

Comment on this clone: Relative to the germline gene, one junction end is altered; a read error may explain this. The rearrangement joins TRBV5-6 to TRBJ1-2, with D uncertain. This CDR3 has 11 amino acids. Germline CDR1 is SGHDT and CDR2 is YYEEEE. The CDR3 nucleotides are TGTGCCAGCAGGTTGGGCTATGGCTACACCTTC. As protein: CASRLGYGYTF.

This clone was picked up one time. The chain combines TRBV5-4 with TRBJ2-5, with a weak D call TRBD2 (6 bases). CDR1 and CDR2 (germline): SGHNT, YYREEE (reference sequence). Trimming left V 4 bases short and J 5 bases short, with 21 bases between. This CDR3 contains 16 residues. The DNA for the CDR3 is TGTGCCAGCAGCCCTCCACCCGGGGGTGGGGGGGAGACCCAGTACTTC. Encoded protein: CASSPPPGGGGETQYF.

The rearrangement joins TRBV4-1 to TRBJ2-2; no clear D gene. Between the trimmed V and J ends, which lost 1 base and 8 bases, there was a span of 8 bases. CDR3 length: 13 residues. Germline V lookup: CDR1 MGHRA, CDR2 YSYEKL. CDR3 loop: CASSQVPGGELFF. The DNA for the CDR3 is TGCGCCAGCAGCCAAGTTCCTGGGGGGGAGCTGTTTTTT.

The rearrangement links TRBV10-2 to TRBJ2-5, with TRBD2 identical over 7 bases. The J call may be incorrect, as the DNA end agrees better with TRBJ2-7. Germline V lookup: CDR1 WSHSY, CDR2 SAAADI. The CDR3 length is 15 residues. This CDR3 reads CASSESRTSSYEQYF. For the CDR3, the DNA is TGCGCCAGCAGTGAGTCGAGGACTAGTTCCTACGAGCAGTACTTC.

This clone occurred once. The chain couples TRBV7-8 to TRBJ2-4; possible D gene TRBD2, 5 bases. The CDR3 is 15 amino acids. Trimming took 5 bases from V and 1 from J, leaving 12 bases between them. Germline V gene data show CDR1 as SGHVS and CDR2 as FQNEAQ. CDR3 amino acids: CASSHWGVAKNIQYF. DNA for the CDR3: TGTGCCAGCAGCCACTGGGGAGTCGCCAAAAACATTCAGTACTTC.

This rearrangement joins TRBV7-9 to TRBJ2-7, with TRBD1 matching over 8 bases. V lost 7 bases, J lost 3 bases, and 23 bases stayed unmatched. This CDR3 spans 19 amino acids. Looked up from germline, CDR1 is SEHNR and CDR2 is FQNEAQ (reference sequence). This CDR3 reads CASTFTTGTGFSSLYEQYF. The CDR3 bases are TGTGCCAGCACCTTCACAACCGGGACAGGCTTTAGCTCCCTCTACGAGCAGTACTTC.

V is TRBV19 and J is TRBJ2-7, with TRBD1 identical over 7 bases. V was clipped by 6 bases and J by 4 bases; unmatched bases: 9. There are 14 residues in the CDR3. Germline V gene lookup returns CDR1 LNHDA and CDR2 SQIVND (reference sequence). The CDR3 is CASRPSGQRYEQYF. CDR3 DNA sequence: TGTGCCAGTAGACCTTCGGGACAGAGATACGAGCAGTACTTC.

J is TRBJ2-5 and V is TRBV2, with D maybe TRBD2 (5 bases). The CDR3 length is 13 residues. CDR1 SNHLY and CDR2 FYNNEI come from the germline V gene. The V gene lost 4 bases and the J gene lost 4 bases, with 10 bases spanning the gap. The CDR3 region has the DNA TGTGCCAGCAGTGGTCCCCGGGGAGAGACCCAGTACTTC. This translates into CASSGPRGETQYF. The complete variable domain, with remaining parts taken from reference TRBV2 and TRBJ2-5, reads EPEVTQTPSHQVTQMGQEVILRCVPISNHLYFYWYRQILGQKVEFLVSFYNNEISEKSEIFDDQFSVERPDGSNFTLKIRSTKLEDSAMYFCASSGPRGETQYFGPGTRLLVL.

J is TRBJ2-1 and V is TRBV5-1; 8 nucleotides align to TRBD2. The CDR3 contains 17 residues. Trimming at V came to 1 base and at J to 0 bases, leaving 6 bases not matched to a gene. Germline values: CDR1 SGHRS, CDR2 YFSETQ. The CDR3 DNA sequence: TGCGCCAGCAGCTTGTCGGCTAGCGGGTCCTCCTACAATGAGCAGTTCTTC. Its protein is CASSLSASGSSYNEQFF. Full variable domain (missing parts from reference TRBV5-1 and TRBJ2-1): KAGVTQTPRYLIKTRGQQVTLSCSPISGHRSVSWYQQTPGQGLQFLFEYFSETQRNKGNFPGRFSGRQFSNSRSEMNVSTLELGDSALYLCASSLSASGSSYNEQFFGPGTRLTVL.

This clone was observed a single time. The chain combines TRBV10-3 with TRBJ2-3, with D uncertain. Germline CDR1 ENHRY, CDR2 SYGVKD. Trimming removed 0 bases from V and 1 base from J, with 11 bases in between. There are 16 residues in the CDR3. Here the CDR3 DNA reads TGTGCCATCAGTGAGTCGATCTACCTAGGCACAGATACGCAGTATTTT. This translates into CAISESIYLGTDTQYF.

This clone was seen once. This chain uses TRBV28 with TRBJ1-5, with D possibly TRBD1 on 5 matching bases. The germline V gene has CDR1 MDHEN and CDR2 SYDVKM. This CDR3 spans 15 amino acids. V was shortened by 5 bases and J by 7 bases, with 18 bases between the two germline ends. CDR3 DNA sequence: TGTGCCAGCAGTCCGGCGGGGCAGAGGGGCCAGCCCCAGCATTTT. Protein sequence: CASSPAGQRGQPQHF.

This clone occurred once. The chain uses TRBV27 and TRBJ1-1, with D unclear. The CDR3 has 13 residues. From germline, CDR1 is MNHEY and CDR2 SMNVEV (reference sequence). Trimming took off 5 bases at V and 5 bases at J, with 12 bases between the two ends. CDR3 loop: CASSPRVGTEAFF. The CDR3 DNA sequence: TGTGCCAGCAGTCCTAGGGTTGGTACTGAAGCTTTCTTT.

This chain connects TRBV6-4 to TRBJ1-2; D is perhaps TRBD1 (5 bases). This CDR3 contains 12 residues. V dropped 8 bases and J dropped 12 bases, with 19 bases sitting between them. Germline V gene lookup returns CDR1 MRHNA and CDR2 SNTAGT. CDR3: CASGGARTGDTF. DNA of the CDR3: TGTGCCAGCGGGGGTGCGCGGACGGGGGACACCTTC.

This clone was observed once. This chain joins TRBV4-1 and TRBJ2-3; the D is unclear. The CDR3 sequence is 13 residues long. Germline CDR1 reads MGHRA; CDR2 reads YSYEKL. Trimming removed 4 bases from V and 1 base from J, with 6 bases in between. The CDR3 nucleotides are TGCGCCAGCAGCCTAGCAGGCACAGATACGCAGTATTTT. Protein: CASSLAGTDTQYF.

This clone was picked up one time. V gene TRBV6-6 combines with J gene TRBJ1-2; weak D call: TRBD1 (6 bases). This CDR3 spans 12 amino acids. Germline V gives CDR1 MNHNY, CDR2 SVGAGI (reference sequence). Between the trimmed V and J ends, which lost 2 bases and 8 bases, there was a span of 9 bases. The CDR3 spells CASSYRGQGYTF. CDR3 nucleotide sequence: TGTGCCAGCAGTTACCGGGGGCAAGGCTACACCTTC.

V usage is TRBV5-4 and J usage is TRBJ2-7; D is ambiguous. CDR1 is SGHNT and CDR2 is YYREEE in the germline V gene (reference sequence). The CDR3 is made up of 13 amino acids. The germline V and J ends were trimmed by 3 bases and 7 bases, with 14 bases remaining between them. CDR3 sequence (DNA): TGTGCCAGCAGCTCGCTGGGTTCTGGAGAGCAGTACTTC. It codes for CASSSLGSGEQYF.

The chain recombines TRBV5-1 with TRBJ1-2; D is possibly TRBD1 (5 bases). The CDR3 spans 17 residues. Germline values: CDR1 SGHRS, CDR2 YFSETQ. The ends were cut back, 2 bases at V and 5 bases at J, with 22 bases in the middle. CDR3 protein: CASSFLSRDPPFYGYTF. Written as DNA, the CDR3 is TGCGCCAGCAGCTTTCTATCCCGGGACCCGCCCTTTTATGGCTACACCTTC.

This clone was seen only once. The chain recombines TRBV30 with TRBJ1-1; no reliable D call. This CDR3 contains 15 residues. V was shortened by 0 bases and J by 0 bases, with 11 bases between the two germline ends. Germline V CDR1 and CDR2: GTSNPN, SVGIG (reference sequence). CDR3 loop: CAWSVMFGLNTEAFF. The CDR3 DNA sequence: TGTGCCTGGAGTGTAATGTTTGGATTGAACACTGAAGCTTTCTTT.

This sequence joins TRBV9 and TRBJ2-1, with 7 bases matching TRBD2. CDR3 size: 13 residues. The junction had 5 bases not matched to a gene; V was cut back by 3 bases and J by 8 bases. Germline V gene sequence: CDR1 SGDLS, CDR2 YYNGEE. CDR3 in DNA: TGTGCCAGCAGCGGGGTAGGGAGGGATGAGCAGTTCTTC. Translation gives CASSGVGRDEQFF.

The rearrangement links TRBV6-1 to TRBJ1-5; TRBD1 might be the D (5 bases). The CDR3 runs 14 residues. Trimming cost V 8 bases and J 7 bases, with 18 bases left between them. Germline CDR1 reads MNHNS; CDR2 reads SASEGT. This chain's CDR3 is CASDRSRGGQPQHF. CDR3 bases: TGTGCCAGCGATCGGTCGCGCGGGGGACAGCCCCAGCATTTT.

V usage is TRBV4-1 and J usage is TRBJ2-5; D remains unclear. Germline-derived CDR1 and CDR2 are MGHRA and YSYEKL. Trimming removed 1 base at V and 1 base at J, with 7 bases between. This CDR3 is 14 amino acids long. DNA for the CDR3: TGCGCCAGCAGCCAAGGACACTCCCAAGAGACCCAGTACTTC. This encodes CASSQGHSQETQYF.